These 18 T cell receptor beta chains were all obtained from the same sample, sequenced in a study of cytomegalovirus exposure and HLA in healthy donors. Repertoires were generated with immunoSEQ multiplex PCR, while TCRdb's copy carries only in-frame clones and drops some. The sample includes under 200,000 clones, roughly 90% of them seen just once. The sample comprised PBMCs. Every receptor here comes from a woman aged 18 to 35 in good health and CMV-seropositive.

The gene calls are TRBV11-2 and TRBJ2-7, with 10 bases fitting TRBD1. The J segment lost 5 bases and the V segment lost 3 bases, leaving 7 bases of the junction unmatched. Germline V gene lookup returns CDR1 SGHAT and CDR2 FQNNGV. This CDR3 has 15 residues. The CDR3 region is CASSLPGQGINEQYF. The DNA for the CDR3 is TGTGCCAGCAGCTTGCCGGGACAGGGGATCAACGAGCAGTACTTC.

The chain recombines TRBV5-1 with TRBJ2-1; a possible D gene is TRBD1 (6 bases). The CDR3 sequence is 15 residues long. Germline V gene data show CDR1 as SGHRS and CDR2 as YFSETQ. The ends were cut back, 7 bases at V and 6 bases at J, with 20 bases in the middle. CDR3 DNA sequence: TGCGCCAGCCACACACAGGGATCTGGTAGCAATGAGCAGTTCTTC. It yields the protein CASHTQGSGSNEQFF.

This clone was counted many times. The rearrangement joins TRBV5-4 to TRBJ1-1; D gene uncertain. V shed 4 bases and J shed 3 bases, with 7 bases lying between them. The CDR3 covers 12 residues. Germline V gene lookup returns CDR1 SGHNT and CDR2 YYREEE (reference sequence). The CDR3 region is CASSLQDTEAFF. CDR3 DNA: TGTGCCAGCAGCCTCCAGGACACTGAAGCTTTCTTT.

The chain links TRBV28 to TRBJ2-1; no clear D. The germline gives CDR1 MDHEN, CDR2 SYDVKM. This CDR3 region has 12 residues. V was clipped by 8 bases and J by 10 bases, with 15 bases between them. CDR3: CASAFAGLEQFF. DNA for the CDR3: TGTGCCAGCGCCTTTGCCGGTTTAGAGCAGTTCTTC. The full variable domain, completed using reference TRBV28 and TRBJ2-1, is DVKVTQSSRYLVKRTGEKVFLECVQDMDHENMFWYRQDPGLGLRLIYFSYDVKMKEKGDIPEGYSVSREKKERFSLILESASTNQTSMYLCASAFAGLEQFFGPGTRLTVL.

The rearrangement joins TRBV20-1 to TRBJ2-7; no definite D call. Trimming shortened V by 5 bases and J by 3 bases, and 5 bases separated the two germline ends. Per the germline V gene, CDR1 is DFQATT and CDR2 is SNEGSKA (reference sequence). The CDR3 contains 10 residues. This CDR3 is CSALYYEQYF. CDR3 nucleotides: TGCAGTGCTCTTTACTACGAGCAGTACTTC.

CDR3: CATSRDGNRATDTQYF. The CDR3 coding sequence is TGTGCCACCAGCAGAGATGGTAACAGGGCCACAGATACGCAGTATTTT. The chain carries TRBV15 and TRBJ2-3, with D possibly TRBD1 on 6 matching bases. This CDR3 region has 16 residues. CDR1 and CDR2 (germline): LNHNV, YYDKDF (reference sequence). Trimming stripped 0 bases from V and 2 bases from J, with 12 bases between.

The CDR3 DNA reads TGTGCCAGCAGTTACCGTGAGCAAGAGACCCAGTACTTC. This gives the protein CASSYREQETQYF. The genes are TRBV6-6 and TRBJ2-5; unclear D gene. The CDR3 loop spans 13 amino acids. Germline-derived CDR1 and CDR2 are MNHNY and SVGAGI (reference sequence). The ends were cut back, 2 bases at V and 2 bases at J, with 6 bases in the middle.

V gene TRBV5-6 combines with J gene TRBJ2-7; TRBD1 matches at 8 bases. The trim removed 5 bases at V and 5 bases at J, leaving 6 bases unmatched. This CDR3 has 13 residues. CDR1 SGHDT and CDR2 YYEEEE come from the germline V gene. CDR3 in amino acids: CASSSTGVDEQYF. The CDR3 bases are TGTGCCAGCAGTTCGACAGGGGTCGACGAGCAGTACTTC.

This chain connects TRBV28 to TRBJ2-2; 9 bases are shared with TRBD1. V lost 5 bases and J lost 7; bases outside the gene matches: 8. Germline assignment: CDR1 MDHEN and CDR2 SYDVKM. CDR3 size: 15 residues. The CDR3 is CASSRTGAVGGELFF. As DNA, the CDR3 is TGTGCCAGCAGTCGGACAGGGGCGGTCGGCGGGGAGCTGTTTTTT.

The V and J genes are TRBV5-4 and TRBJ2-1; 7 positions match TRBD2. CDR1 SGHNT and CDR2 YYREEE come from the germline V gene (reference sequence). Unmatched junction bases numbered 5, after V lost 0 bases and J lost 5 bases. This CDR3 region has 15 residues. The CDR3: CASSLAASGHNEQFF. DNA of the CDR3: TGTGCCAGCAGCTTGGCGGCTAGCGGCCACAATGAGCAGTTCTTC.

The J gene is TRBJ2-1, the V gene TRBV4-3; TRBD1 aligns across 8 bases. V shed 0 bases and J 2 bases; nucleotides not matched to a gene: 0. The length of the CDR3 is 15 residues. Germline-derived CDR1 and CDR2 are LGHNA and YSLEER. The CDR3 is CASSQDRGPYNEQFF. For the CDR3, the DNA is TGCGCCAGCAGCCAAGACAGGGGGCCCTACAATGAGCAGTTCTTC.

This rearrangement joins TRBV5-6 to TRBJ1-1, with D uncertain. Trimming removed 3 bases from V and 3 bases from J, with 12 bases in between. CDR3 size: 14 residues. CDR1 and CDR2 (germline): SGHDT, YYEEEE. The CDR3 DNA reads as TGTGCCAGCAGCTCACTCGCTGTGGACACTGAAGCTTTCTTT. It is translated as CASSSLAVDTEAFF.

The rearrangement links TRBV19 to TRBJ2-2; TRBD1 agrees at 10 bases. The CDR3 consists of 17 residues. V dropped 8 bases and J dropped 3; count of bases not matched to a gene: 12. From germline, CDR1 is LNHDA and CDR2 SQIVND (reference sequence). The DNA of the CDR3 is TGTGCCAGTCGGAGAGAGACAGGGGGCGCGGACACCGGGGAGCTGTTTTTT. The encoded protein is CASRRETGGADTGELFF.

The chain uses TRBV6-6 and TRBJ2-1; D is ambiguous. Trimming took off 0 bases at V and 4 bases at J, with 7 bases between the two ends. The CDR3 is 14 amino acids. The germline gives CDR1 MNHNY, CDR2 SVGAGI (reference sequence). CDR3 amino acids: CASSYSGQYNEQFF. CDR3 nucleotide sequence: TGTGCCAGCAGTTACTCTGGGCAATACAATGAGCAGTTCTTC.

The chain couples TRBV10-3 to TRBJ2-3; possible D gene TRBD1, 5 bases. Germline assignment: CDR1 ENHRY and CDR2 SYGVKD. The CDR3 contains 17 residues. The ends were cut back, 7 bases at V and 0 bases at J, with 20 bases in the middle. The CDR3 DNA follows: TGTGCCATCAAGGCGTGGGGCGCAGATCCCAGCACAGATACGCAGTATTTT. Its protein product is CAIKAWGADPSTDTQYF.

The J gene is TRBJ2-7, the V gene TRBV9; 12 bases fit TRBD1. Germline CDR1 is SGDLS and CDR2 is YYNGEE. The CDR3 has 16 amino acids. The V segment lost 4 bases and the J segment 3 bases; nucleotides outside the gene matches: 8. The CDR3 loop is CASSPTGTGGYYEQYF. The CDR3 nucleotides are TGTGCCAGCAGCCCGACCGGGACAGGGGGCTACTACGAGCAGTACTTC.

The chain couples TRBV6-5 to TRBJ2-1, with 12 bases identical to TRBD2. CDR1 is MNHEY and CDR2 is SVGAGI in the germline V gene. The CDR3 loop spans 15 amino acids. V dropped 5 bases and J dropped 7; count of bases not matched to a gene: 6. For the CDR3, the DNA is TGTGCCAGCAGTAGTACTAGCGGGAGGTCAAATGAGCAGTTCTTC. This codes for CASSSTSGRSNEQFF.

V is TRBV28 and J is TRBJ2-7; 9 nucleotides align to TRBD1. Unmatched junction bases numbered 10, after V lost 3 bases and J lost 4 bases. The CDR3 covers 16 residues. The germline V gene encodes CDR1 MDHEN and CDR2 SYDVKM. The CDR3 bases are TGTGCCAGCAGTTTGGGTGGGACAGGGCCCCCGTACGAGCAGTACTTC. The encoded protein is CASSLGGTGPPYEQYF.